This note documents a single T cell receptor beta chain sequence. These data come from a study of shared clonotypes between healthy human individuals. Looking at the study overall: Participating donors consisted of two women and a few men aged 18 to 49.

The authors' processing: Filtering differed because ImmunoSEQ produced junction-only sequences that carried no quality scores. Generated by immunoSEQ multiplex PCR, the TCRdb table keeps only in-frame clones and is missing some. The V and J calls and clone size are taken from that table; D and trimming were inferred from the DNA. The sample contains about 2,500,000 clones, approximately 94% of which appear only once. CDR1 SGHRS and CDR2 YFSETQ come from the germline V gene. CDR3 size: 15 residues. Trimming shortened V by 4 bases and J by 3 bases, and 13 bases separated the two germline ends. Material for sequencing was naive CD4+ T cells sorted from blood. Regarding subset: CD45RA+ positively selected. The receptor's source is a young man in good health. The chain uses TRBV5-1 and TRBJ1-4; D ambiguous. In DNA form, the CDR3 reads TGCGCCAGCAGCCGCGGGGAGGCCCCTAATGAAAAACTGTTTTTT. Its translation: CASSRGEAPNEKLFF.